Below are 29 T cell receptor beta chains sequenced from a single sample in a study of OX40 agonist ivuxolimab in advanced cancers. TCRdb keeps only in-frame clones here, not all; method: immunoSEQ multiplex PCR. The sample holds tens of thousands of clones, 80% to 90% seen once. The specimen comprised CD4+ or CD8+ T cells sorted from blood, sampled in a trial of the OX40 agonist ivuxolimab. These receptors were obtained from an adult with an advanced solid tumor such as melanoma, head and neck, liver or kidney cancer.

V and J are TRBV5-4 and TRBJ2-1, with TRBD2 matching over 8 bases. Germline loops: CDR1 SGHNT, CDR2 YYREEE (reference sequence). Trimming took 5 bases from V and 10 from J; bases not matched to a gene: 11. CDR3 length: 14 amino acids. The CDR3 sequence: CASRPGLGVWEQFF. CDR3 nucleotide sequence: TGTGCCAGCAGGCCGGGACTAGGGGTCTGGGAGCAGTTCTTC.

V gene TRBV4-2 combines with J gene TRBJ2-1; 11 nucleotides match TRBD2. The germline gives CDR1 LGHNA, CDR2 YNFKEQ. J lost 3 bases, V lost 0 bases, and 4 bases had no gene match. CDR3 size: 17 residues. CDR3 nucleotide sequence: TGTGCCAGCAGCCAAGAACTAGCGGGAGCGGGCTACAATGAGCAGTTCTTC. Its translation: CASSQELAGAGYNEQFF.

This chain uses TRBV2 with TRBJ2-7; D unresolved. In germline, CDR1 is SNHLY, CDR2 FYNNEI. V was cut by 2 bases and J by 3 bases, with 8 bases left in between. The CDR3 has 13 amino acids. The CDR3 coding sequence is TGTGCCAGCAGTGAACAGAGTCACTACGAGCAGTACTTC. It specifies CASSEQSHYEQYF.

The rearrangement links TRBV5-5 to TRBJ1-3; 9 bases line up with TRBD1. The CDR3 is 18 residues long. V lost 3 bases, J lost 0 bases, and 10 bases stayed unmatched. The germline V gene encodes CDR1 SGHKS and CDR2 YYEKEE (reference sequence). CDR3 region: CASSWGQGLTLSGNTIYF. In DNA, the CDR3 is TGTGCCAGCAGCTGGGGACAGGGCTTAACCCTCTCTGGAAACACCATATATTTT. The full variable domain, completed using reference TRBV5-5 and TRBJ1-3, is DAGVTQSPTHLIKTRGQQVTLRCSPISGHKSVSWYQQVLGQGPQFIFQYYEKEERGRGNFPDRFSARQFPNYSSELNVNALLLGDSALYLCASSWGQGLTLSGNTIYFGEGSWLTVV.

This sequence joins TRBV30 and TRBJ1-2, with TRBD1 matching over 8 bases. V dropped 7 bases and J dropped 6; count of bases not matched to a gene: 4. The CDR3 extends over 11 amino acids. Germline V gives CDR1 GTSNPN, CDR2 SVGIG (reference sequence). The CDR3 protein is CASNRGDGYTF. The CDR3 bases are TGTGCCTCCAACAGGGGGGATGGCTACACCTTC. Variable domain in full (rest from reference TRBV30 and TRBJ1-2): SQTIHQWPATLVQPVGSPLSLECTVEGTSNPNLYWYRQAAGRGLQLLFYSVGIGQISSEVPQNLSASRPQDRQFILSSKKLLLSDSGFYLCASNRGDGYTFGSGTRLTVV.

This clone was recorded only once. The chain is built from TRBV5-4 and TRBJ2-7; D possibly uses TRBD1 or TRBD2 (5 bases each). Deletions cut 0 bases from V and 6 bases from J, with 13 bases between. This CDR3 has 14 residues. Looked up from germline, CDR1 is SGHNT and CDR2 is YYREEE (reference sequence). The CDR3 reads CASSLGGADLEQYF. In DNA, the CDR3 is TGTGCCAGCAGCTTGGGAGGGGCGGATCTCGAGCAGTACTTC.

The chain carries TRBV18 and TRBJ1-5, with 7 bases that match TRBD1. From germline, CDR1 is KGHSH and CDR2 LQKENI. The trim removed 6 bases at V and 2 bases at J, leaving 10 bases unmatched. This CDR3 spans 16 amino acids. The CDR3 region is CASSLSSQGGNQPQHF. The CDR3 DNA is TGTGCCAGCTCCCTCTCGAGTCAGGGGGGCAATCAGCCCCAGCATTTT.

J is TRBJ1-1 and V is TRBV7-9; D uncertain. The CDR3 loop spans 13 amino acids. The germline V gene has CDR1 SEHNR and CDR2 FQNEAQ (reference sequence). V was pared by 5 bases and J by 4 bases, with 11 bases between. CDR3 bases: TGTGCCAGCAGCCCTTACGTGGGCACTGAAGCTTTCTTT. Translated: CASSPYVGTEAFF.

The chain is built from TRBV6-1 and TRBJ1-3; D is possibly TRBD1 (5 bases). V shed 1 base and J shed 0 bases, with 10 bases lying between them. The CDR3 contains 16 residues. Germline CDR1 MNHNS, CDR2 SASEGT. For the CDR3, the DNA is TGTGCCAGCAGTGAAGAGGCGGGGGGCTCTGGAAACACCATATATTTT. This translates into CASSEEAGGSGNTIYF.

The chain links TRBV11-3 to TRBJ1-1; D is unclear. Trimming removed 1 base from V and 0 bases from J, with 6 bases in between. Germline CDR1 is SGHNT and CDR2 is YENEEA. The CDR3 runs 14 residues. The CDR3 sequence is CASSLGHMNTEAFF. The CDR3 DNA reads TGTGCCAGCAGCTTAGGGCACATGAACACTGAAGCTTTCTTT.

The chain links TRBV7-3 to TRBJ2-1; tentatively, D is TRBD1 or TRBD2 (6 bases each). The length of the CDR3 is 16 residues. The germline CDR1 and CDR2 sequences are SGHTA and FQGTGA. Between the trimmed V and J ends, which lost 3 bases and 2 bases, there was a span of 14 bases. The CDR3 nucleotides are TGTGCCAGCAGCTTTGGGGGCGGGATCCCCTACAATGAGCAGTTCTTC. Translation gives CASSFGGGIPYNEQFF.

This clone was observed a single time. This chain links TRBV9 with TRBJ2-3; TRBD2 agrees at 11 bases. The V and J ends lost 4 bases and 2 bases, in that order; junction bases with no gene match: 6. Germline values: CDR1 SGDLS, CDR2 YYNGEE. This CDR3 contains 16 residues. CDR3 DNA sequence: TGTGCCAGCAGCCCCGGGACTAGCGGCTTCACAGATACGCAGTATTTT. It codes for CASSPGTSGFTDTQYF.

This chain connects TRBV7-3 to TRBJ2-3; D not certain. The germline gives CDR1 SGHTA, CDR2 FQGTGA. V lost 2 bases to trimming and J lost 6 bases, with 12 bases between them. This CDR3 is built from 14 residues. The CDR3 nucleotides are TGTGCCAGCAGCTTACTTGGCGCCGTCGATACGCAGTATTTT. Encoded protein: CASSLLGAVDTQYF.

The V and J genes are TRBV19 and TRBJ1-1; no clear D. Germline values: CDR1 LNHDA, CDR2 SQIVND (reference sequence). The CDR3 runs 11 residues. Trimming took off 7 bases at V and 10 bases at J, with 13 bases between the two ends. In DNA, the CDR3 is TGTGCCAGTATTGGAGGGATGGGAGCTTTCTTT. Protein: CASIGGMGAFF.

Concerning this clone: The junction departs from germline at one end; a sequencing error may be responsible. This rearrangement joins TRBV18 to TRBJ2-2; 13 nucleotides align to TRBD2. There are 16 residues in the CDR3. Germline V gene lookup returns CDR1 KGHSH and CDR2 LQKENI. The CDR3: CASTPGLAGLGGELFF. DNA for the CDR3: TGTGCCAGCACACCGGGACTAGCGGGGCTTGGCGGGGAGCTGTTTTTT.

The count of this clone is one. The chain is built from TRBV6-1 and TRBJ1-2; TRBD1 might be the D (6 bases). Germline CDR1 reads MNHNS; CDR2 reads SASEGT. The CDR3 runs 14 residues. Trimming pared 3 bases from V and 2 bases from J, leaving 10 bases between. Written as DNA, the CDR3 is TGTGCCAGCAGTGAGGTAGGGGGGAACTATGGCTACACCTTC. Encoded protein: CASSEVGGNYGYTF.

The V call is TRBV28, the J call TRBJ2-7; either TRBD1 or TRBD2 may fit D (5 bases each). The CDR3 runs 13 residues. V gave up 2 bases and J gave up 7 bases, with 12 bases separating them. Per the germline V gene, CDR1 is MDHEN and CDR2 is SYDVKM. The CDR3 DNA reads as TGTGCCAGCAGTTTAGGGGGTCGAAAGGAGCAGTACTTC. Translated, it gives CASSLGGRKEQYF. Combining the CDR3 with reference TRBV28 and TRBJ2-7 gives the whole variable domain DVKVTQSSRYLVKRTGEKVFLECVQDMDHENMFWYRQDPGLGLRLIYFSYDVKMKEKGDIPEGYSVSREKKERFSLILESASTNQTSMYLCASSLGGRKEQYFGPGTRLTVT.

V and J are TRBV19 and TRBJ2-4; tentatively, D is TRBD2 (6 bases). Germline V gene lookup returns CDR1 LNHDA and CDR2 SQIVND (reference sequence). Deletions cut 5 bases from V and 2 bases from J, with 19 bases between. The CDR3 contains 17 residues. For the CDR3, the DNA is TGTGCCAGTAGTCGGGGGAAAGAGGTTGTTTCCAAAAACATTCAGTACTTC. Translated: CASSRGKEVVSKNIQYF.

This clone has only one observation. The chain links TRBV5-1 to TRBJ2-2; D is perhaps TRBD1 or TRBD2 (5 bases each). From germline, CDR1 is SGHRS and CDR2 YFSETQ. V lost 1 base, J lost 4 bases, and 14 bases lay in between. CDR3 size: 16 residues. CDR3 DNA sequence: TGCGCCAGCAGCTTGTCAGGGAGAGGAGTCACCGGGGAGCTGTTTTTT. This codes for CASSLSGRGVTGELFF. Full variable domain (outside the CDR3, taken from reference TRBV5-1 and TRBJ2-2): KAGVTQTPRYLIKTRGQQVTLSCSPISGHRSVSWYQQTPGQGLQFLFEYFSETQRNKGNFPGRFSGRQFSNSRSEMNVSTLELGDSALYLCASSLSGRGVTGELFFGEGSRLTVL.

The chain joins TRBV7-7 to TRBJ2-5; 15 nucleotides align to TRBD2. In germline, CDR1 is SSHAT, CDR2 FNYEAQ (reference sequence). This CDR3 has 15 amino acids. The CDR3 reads CASPGLAGGSETQYF. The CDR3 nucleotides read TGTGCTAGCCCGGGACTAGCGGGAGGATCGGAGACCCAGTACTTC.

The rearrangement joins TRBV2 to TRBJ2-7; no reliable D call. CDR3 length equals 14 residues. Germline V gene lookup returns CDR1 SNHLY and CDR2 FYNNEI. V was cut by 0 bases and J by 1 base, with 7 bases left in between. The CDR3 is CASSEARQSYEQYF. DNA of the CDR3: TGTGCCAGCAGTGAAGCGCGGCAGTCCTACGAGCAGTACTTC.

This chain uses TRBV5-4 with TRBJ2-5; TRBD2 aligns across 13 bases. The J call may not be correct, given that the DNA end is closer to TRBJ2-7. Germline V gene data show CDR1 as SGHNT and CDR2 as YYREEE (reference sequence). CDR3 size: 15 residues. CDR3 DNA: TGTGCCAGCAGCCGAGGGACTAGCGGGACTTTCGAGCAGTACTTC. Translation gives CASSRGTSGTFEQYF.

The CDR3 region is CASSLAGGPQETQYF. In DNA, the CDR3 is TGTGCCAGCAGTTTAGCGGGAGGGCCGCAGGAGACCCAGTACTTC. The V gene is TRBV2, the J gene TRBJ2-5; 11 bases match TRBD2. Germline values: CDR1 SNHLY, CDR2 FYNNEI. V trimming: 5 bases; J trimming: 5 bases; junction bases outside the gene matches: 7. The CDR3 totals 15 residues.

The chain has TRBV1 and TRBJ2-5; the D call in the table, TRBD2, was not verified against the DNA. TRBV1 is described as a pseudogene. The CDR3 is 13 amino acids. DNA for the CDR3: TGCACCAGCAGCCCCCCACAAGTTCGGGCCCAGTACTTC. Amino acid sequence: CTSSPPQVRAQYF.

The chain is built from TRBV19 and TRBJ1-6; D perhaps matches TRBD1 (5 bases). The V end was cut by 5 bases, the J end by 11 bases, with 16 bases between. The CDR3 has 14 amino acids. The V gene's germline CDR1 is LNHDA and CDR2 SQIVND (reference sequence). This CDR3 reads CASSLGQLGTPLHF. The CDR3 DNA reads TGTGCCAGTAGTCTCGGACAACTGGGAACACCCCTCCACTTT. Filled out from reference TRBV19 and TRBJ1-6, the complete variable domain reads DGGITQSPKYLFRKEGQNVTLSCEQNLNHDAMYWYRQDPGQGLRLIYYSQIVNDFQKGDIAEGYSVSREKKESFPLTVTSAQKNPTAFYLCASSLGQLGTPLHFGNGTRLTVT.

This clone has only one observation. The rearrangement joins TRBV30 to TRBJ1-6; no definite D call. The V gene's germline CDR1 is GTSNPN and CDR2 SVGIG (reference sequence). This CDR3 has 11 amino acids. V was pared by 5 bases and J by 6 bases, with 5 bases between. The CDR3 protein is CAWASNSPLHF. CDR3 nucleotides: TGTGCCTGGGCTAGTAATTCACCCCTCCACTTT. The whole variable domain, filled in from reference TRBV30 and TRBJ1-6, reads SQTIHQWPATLVQPVGSPLSLECTVEGTSNPNLYWYRQAAGRGLQLLFYSVGIGQISSEVPQNLSASRPQDRQFILSSKKLLLSDSGFYLCAWASNSPLHFGNGTRLTVT.

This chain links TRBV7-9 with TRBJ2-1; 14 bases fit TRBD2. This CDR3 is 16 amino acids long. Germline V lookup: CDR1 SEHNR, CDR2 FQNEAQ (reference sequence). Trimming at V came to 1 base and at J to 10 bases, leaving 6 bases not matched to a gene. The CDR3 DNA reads TGTGCCAGCAGCTTAGGCCAGGGGACTAGCGGGGGAGAGCAGTTCTTC. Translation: CASSLGQGTSGGEQFF.

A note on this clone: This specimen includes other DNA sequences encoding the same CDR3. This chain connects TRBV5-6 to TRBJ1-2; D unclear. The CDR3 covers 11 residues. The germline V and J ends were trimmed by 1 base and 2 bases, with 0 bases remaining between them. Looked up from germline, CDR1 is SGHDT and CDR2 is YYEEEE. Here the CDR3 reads CASSLNYGYTF. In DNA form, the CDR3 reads TGTGCCAGCAGCTTGAACTATGGCTACACCTTC.

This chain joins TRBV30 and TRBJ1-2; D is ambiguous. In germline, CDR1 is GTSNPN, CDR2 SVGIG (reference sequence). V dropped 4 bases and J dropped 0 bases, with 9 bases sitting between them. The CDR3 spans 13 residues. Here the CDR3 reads CAWIGLANYGYTF. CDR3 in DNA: TGTGCCTGGATCGGATTAGCTAACTATGGCTACACCTTC.